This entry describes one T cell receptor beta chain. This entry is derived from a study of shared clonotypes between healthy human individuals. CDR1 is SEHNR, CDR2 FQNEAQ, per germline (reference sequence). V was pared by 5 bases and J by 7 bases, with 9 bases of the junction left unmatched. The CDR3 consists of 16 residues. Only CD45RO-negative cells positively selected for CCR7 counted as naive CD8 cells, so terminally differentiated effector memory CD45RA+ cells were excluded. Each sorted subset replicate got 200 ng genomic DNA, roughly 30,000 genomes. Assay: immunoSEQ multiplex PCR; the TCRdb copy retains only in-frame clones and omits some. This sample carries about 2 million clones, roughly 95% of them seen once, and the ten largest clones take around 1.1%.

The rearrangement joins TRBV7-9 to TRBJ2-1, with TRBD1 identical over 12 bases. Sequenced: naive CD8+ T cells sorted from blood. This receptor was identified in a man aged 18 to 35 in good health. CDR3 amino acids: CASSLRRDRGQNEQFF. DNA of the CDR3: TGTGCCAGCAGCCTCCGCCGGGACAGGGGGCAGAATGAGCAGTTCTTC. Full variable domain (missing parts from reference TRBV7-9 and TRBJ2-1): DTGVSQNPRHKITKRGQNVTFRCDPISEHNRLYWYRQTLGQGPEFLTYFQNEAQLEKSRLLSDRFSAERPKGSFSTLEIQRTEQGDSAMYLCASSLRRDRGQNEQFFGPGTRLTVL.